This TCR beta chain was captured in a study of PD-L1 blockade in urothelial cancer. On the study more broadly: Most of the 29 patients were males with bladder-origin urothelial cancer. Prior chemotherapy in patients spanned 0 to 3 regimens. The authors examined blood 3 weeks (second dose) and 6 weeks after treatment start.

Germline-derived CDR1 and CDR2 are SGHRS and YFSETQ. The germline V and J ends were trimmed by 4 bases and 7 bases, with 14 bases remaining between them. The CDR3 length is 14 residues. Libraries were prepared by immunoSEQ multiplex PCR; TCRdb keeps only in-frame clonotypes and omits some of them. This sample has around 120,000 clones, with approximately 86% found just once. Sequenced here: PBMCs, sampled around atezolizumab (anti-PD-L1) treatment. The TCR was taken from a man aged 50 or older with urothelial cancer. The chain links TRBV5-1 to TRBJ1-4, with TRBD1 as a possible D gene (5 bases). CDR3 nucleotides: TGCGCCAGCAGCGGCGGGACGGTGCCTGAAAAACTGTTTTTT. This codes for CASSGGTVPEKLFF.